Sequencing of this T cell receptor beta chain was carried out in a study of blood T cells in healthy people across ages. With respect to this clonotype: The antigen is not known.

Study-wide findings and caveats: Both naive CD4+ cell counts and diversity were greater in long-lived donors than in aged donors. TCR beta diversity tracked closely with naive T cell percentage.

PCR was performed a second time for roughly 7 to 11 cycles using a sample-barcoded 5' primer and a J-beta primer mix. One entry per CDR3 protein results from TCRdb running MiXCR on the 5' RACE reads. The sample records 1,300,000 or so distinct CDR3 sequences, approximately 63% being singletons. The CDR3 has 13 residues. V was trimmed by 4 bases and J by 1 base, leaving 10 bases between them. Germline CDR1 DFQATT, CDR2 SNEGSKA (reference sequence). This receptor was obtained from a man younger than 30 in good health. The rearrangement links TRBV20-1 to TRBJ1-1; no firm D call. Sequencing input: blood. CDR3 loop: CSAITVTNTEAFF. Written as DNA, the CDR3 is TGCAGTGCTATTACCGTAACGAACACTGAAGCTTTCTTT.